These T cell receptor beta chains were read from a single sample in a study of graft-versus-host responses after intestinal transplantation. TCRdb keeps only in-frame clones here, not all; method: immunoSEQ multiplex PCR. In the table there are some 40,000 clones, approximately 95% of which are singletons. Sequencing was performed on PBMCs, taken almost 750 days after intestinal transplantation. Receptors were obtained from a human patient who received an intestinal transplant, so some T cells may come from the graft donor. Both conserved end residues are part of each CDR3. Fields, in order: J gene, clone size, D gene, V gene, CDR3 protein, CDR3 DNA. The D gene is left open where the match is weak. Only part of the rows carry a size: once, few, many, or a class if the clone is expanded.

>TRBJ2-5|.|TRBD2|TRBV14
CASSVNSGVQETQYF
TGTGCCAGCAGTGTCAATAGCGGGGTCCAAGAGACCCAGTACTTC
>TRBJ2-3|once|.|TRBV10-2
CATGKDRSTDTQYF
TGCGCCACCGGCAAGGACCGAAGCACAGATACGCAGTATTTT
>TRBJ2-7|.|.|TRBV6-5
CASSSNRLFTYEQYF
TGTGCCAGCAGTTCGAACCGTCTGTTTACCTACGAGCAGTACTTC
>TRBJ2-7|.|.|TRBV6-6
CASLQGLGYEQYF
TGTGCCAGCCTCCAAGGGTTGGGATACGAGCAGTACTTC
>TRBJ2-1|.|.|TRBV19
CASSKRGGVYSYNEQFF
TGTGCCAGTAGCAAAAGGGGCGGGGTTTACTCCTACAATGAGCAGTTCTTC
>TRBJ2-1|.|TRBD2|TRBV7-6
CASRTLAGSYNEQFF
TGTGCCAGCAGAACCCTAGCGGGGAGCTACAATGAGCAGTTCTTC
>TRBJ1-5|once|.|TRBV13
CASSANRELPQHF
TGTGCCAGCAGCGCGAACAGGGAGCTGCCCCAGCATTTT
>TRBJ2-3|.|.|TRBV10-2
CASSESGIVNGGDTQYF
TGCGCCAGCAGTGAGTCTGGTATAGTGAACGGCGGCGATACGCAGTATTTT
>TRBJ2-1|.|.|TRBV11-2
CASSLPGGFYNEQFF
TGTGCCAGCAGCTTACCCGGGGGTTTCTACAATGAGCAGTTCTTC
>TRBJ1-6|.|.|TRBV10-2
CASSDVQRSPPLHF
TGCGCCAGCAGTGACGTACAGAGGAGTCCACCCCTCCACTTT
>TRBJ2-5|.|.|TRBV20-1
CSARSWETQYF
TGCAGTGCTAGGTCCTGGGAGACCCAGTACTTC
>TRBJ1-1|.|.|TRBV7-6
CASSLALGVRLMNTEAFF
TGTGCCAGCAGCTTAGCACTGGGGGTACGGCTAATGAACACTGAAGCTTTCTTT
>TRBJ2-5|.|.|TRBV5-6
CASSLEGERRWTQYF
TGTGCCAGCAGCTTGGAGGGAGAGCGTAGGTGGACCCAGTACTTC
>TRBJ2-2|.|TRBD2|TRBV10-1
CASSRDYDTGELFF
TGCGCCAGCAGTCGGGACTACGACACCGGGGAGCTGTTTTTT
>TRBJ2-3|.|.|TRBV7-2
CASSLARSGTDTQYF
TGTGCCAGCAGCTTAGCCCGGTCAGGCACAGATACGCAGTATTTT
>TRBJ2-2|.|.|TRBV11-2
CASSLDLWATANGELFF
TGTGCCAGCAGCTTAGACCTTTGGGCCACAGCGAACGGGGAGCTGTTTTTT
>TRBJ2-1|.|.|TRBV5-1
CASSNPIHNEQFF
TGCGCCAGCAGTAATCCGATACACAATGAGCAGTTCTTC
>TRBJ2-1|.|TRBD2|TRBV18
CASSRDSGTYNEQFF
TGTGCCAGCTCACGGGATAGCGGGACTTACAATGAGCAGTTCTTC
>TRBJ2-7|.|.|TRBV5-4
CASSGQTSYEQYF
TGTGCCAGCAGTGGACAGACGTCCTACGAGCAGTACTTC
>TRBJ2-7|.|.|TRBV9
CASSVVEGYEQYF
TGTGCCAGCAGCGTAGTTGAGGGCTACGAGCAGTACTTC
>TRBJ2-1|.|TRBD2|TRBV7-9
CASSPEDGLASYNEQFF
TGTGCCAGCAGCCCAGAGGACGGACTAGCCTCCTACAATGAGCAGTTCTTC
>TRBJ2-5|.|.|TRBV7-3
CASSLTPTRGQETQYF
TGTGCCAGCAGCCTAACGCCGACTAGGGGGCAAGAGACCCAGTACTTC
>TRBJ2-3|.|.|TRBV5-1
CASFEGGTDTQYF
TGCGCCAGTTTTGAAGGGGGCACAGATACGCAGTATTTT
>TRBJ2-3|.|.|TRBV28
CASSPGGGPVDTQYF
TGTGCCAGCAGTCCAGGAGGAGGTCCAGTGGATACGCAGTATTTT
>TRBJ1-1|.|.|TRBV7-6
CASSVYRVEKTEAFF
TGTGCCAGCAGCGTATACAGGGTGGAGAAGACTGAAGCTTTCTTT
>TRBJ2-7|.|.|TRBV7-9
CASSLYHTYEQYF
TGTGCCAGCAGCTTATACCATACCTACGAGCAGTACTTC
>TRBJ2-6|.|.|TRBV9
CASRQSGANVLTF
TGTGCCAGCCGACAGTCTGGGGCCAACGTCCTGACTTTC
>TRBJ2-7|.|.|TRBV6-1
CASLDGGPYEQYF
TGTGCCAGCCTGGACGGGGGTCCCTACGAGCAGTACTTC
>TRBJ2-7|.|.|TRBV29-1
CSVGKSSSHEQYF
TGCAGCGTTGGTAAAAGCTCCTCCCACGAGCAGTACTTC
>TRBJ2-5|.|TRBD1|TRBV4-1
CASSHTGARETQYF
TGCGCCAGCAGCCATACAGGGGCGAGAGAGACCCAGTACTTC
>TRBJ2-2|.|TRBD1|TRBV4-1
CASSPAGTGGVDTGELFF
TGCGCCAGCAGCCCCGCCGGGACAGGGGGCGTCGACACCGGGGAGCTGTTTTTT
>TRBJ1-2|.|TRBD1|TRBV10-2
CASSSQGNYGYTF
TGCGCCAGCAGCTCACAGGGGAACTATGGCTACACCTTC
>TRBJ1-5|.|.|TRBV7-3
CASSLLHQPQHF
TGTGCCAGCAGCTTGCTCCATCAGCCCCAGCATTTT
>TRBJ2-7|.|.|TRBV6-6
CASSYTVYGAYEQYF
TGTGCCAGCAGTTATACGGTTTATGGAGCCTACGAGCAGTACTTC
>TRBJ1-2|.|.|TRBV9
CASSVGTEYGYTF
TGTGCCAGCAGCGTAGGGACGGAGTATGGCTACACCTTC
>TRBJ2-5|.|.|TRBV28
CASSWLGGLQETQYF
TGTGCCAGCTCCTGGTTGGGGGGTTTACAAGAGACCCAGTACTTC
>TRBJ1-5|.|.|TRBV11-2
CASSLPNQPQHF
TGTGCCAGCAGCTTACCCAATCAGCCCCAGCATTTT
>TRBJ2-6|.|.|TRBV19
CASSIAASGANVLTF
TGTGCCAGTAGTATAGCGGCCTCTGGGGCCAACGTCCTGACTTTC
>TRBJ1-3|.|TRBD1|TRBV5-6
CASSRDRGSSGNTIYF
TGTGCCAGCAGCAGGGACAGAGGTTCCTCTGGAAACACCATATATTTT
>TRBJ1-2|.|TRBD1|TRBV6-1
CASSFRDRVLYGYTF
TGTGCCAGCAGTTTTCGGGACAGGGTGTTATATGGCTACACCTTC
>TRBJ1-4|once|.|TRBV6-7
CASNGQPNEKLFF
TGTGCCAGCAACGGACAGCCTAATGAAAAACTGTTTTTT
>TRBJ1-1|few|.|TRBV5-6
CASSLPNQDTEAFF
TGTGCCAGCAGCCTGCCCAATCAGGACACTGAAGCTTTCTTT
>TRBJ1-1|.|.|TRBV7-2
CASSLASRGTNTEAFF
TGTGCCAGCAGCTTAGCGTCTAGGGGAACGAACACTGAAGCTTTCTTT
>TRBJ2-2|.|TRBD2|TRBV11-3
CASSLGIGGGTGELFF
TGTGCCAGCAGCCTCGGAATTGGGGGGGGCACCGGGGAGCTGTTTTTT
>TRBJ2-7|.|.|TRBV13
CASSLVALKYEQYF
TGTGCCAGCAGCTTAGTAGCGTTAAAGTACGAGCAGTACTTC
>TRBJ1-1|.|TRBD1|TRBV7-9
CASSSGQGNTEAFF
TGTGCCAGCAGTTCCGGACAGGGGAACACTGAAGCTTTCTTT
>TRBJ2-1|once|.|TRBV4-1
CASSQGGGRNEQFF
TGCGCCAGCAGCCAAGGAGGGGGGCGCAATGAGCAGTTCTTC
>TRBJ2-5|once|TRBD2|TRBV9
CASSVASGSGGETQYF
TGTGCCAGCAGCGTAGCTAGCGGGAGTGGGGGGGAGACCCAGTACTTC
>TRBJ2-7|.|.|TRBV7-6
CASSPRTESYEQYF
TGTGCCAGCAGCCCCCGGACCGAATCCTACGAGCAGTACTTC
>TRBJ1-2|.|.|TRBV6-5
CASSYRQDFEGFGYTF
TGTGCCAGCAGTTACCGACAGGACTTCGAAGGTTTTGGCTACACCTTC
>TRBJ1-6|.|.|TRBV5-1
CASSFSGMNSPLHF
TGCGCCAGCAGCTTTTCAGGGATGAACTCACCCCTCCACTTT
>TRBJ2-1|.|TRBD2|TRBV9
CASSVGLAGSHWGPNEQFF
TGTGCCAGCAGCGTAGGGTTAGCGGGATCCCATTGGGGCCCCAATGAGCAGTTCTTC
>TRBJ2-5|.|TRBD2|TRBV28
CASSPSGQETQYF
TGTGCCAGCAGTCCTAGCGGCCAAGAGACCCAGTACTTC
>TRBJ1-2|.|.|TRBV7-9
CASSMRQVLSGYGYTF
TGTGCCAGCAGCATGCGACAGGTTCTCTCTGGATATGGCTACACCTTC
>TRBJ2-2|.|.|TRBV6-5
CAIRTGANTGELFF
TGTGCCATTAGAACAGGAGCGAACACCGGGGAGCTGTTTTTT